This T cell receptor (beta chain) comes out of a study of OX40 agonist ivuxolimab in advanced cancers. Using immunoSEQ multiplex PCR, the repertoire was profiled, and TCRdb retains in-frame clones only, with some absent. The data show approximately 28,000 clones, 65% to 85% seen once. V lost 1 base, J lost 1 base, and 0 bases stayed unmatched. Germline CDR1 and CDR2: ENHRY and SYGVKD. The CDR3 sequence is 14 residues long. V usage is TRBV10-3 and J usage is TRBJ1-1; 7 bases line up with TRBD1. The clonotype originates from an adult with an advanced solid tumor such as melanoma, head and neck, liver or kidney cancer. This material consisted of CD4+ or CD8+ T cells sorted from blood, taken in a trial of the OX40 agonist ivuxolimab. The CDR3 nucleotides are TGTGCCATCAGTGAGTGGGACAGGAACACTGAAGCTTTCTTT. Protein: CAISEWDRNTEAFF.